The present T cell receptor (beta chain) was sequenced within a study of T cells in Graves' hyperthyroidism and ophthalmopathy. Amplification yielded TCR beta CDR3 regions, with RNA transcripts as the source. Researchers ran a first-round RT-PCR on the TCR CDR3 using the HTBI primer set. MiXCR, run by TCRdb on the multiplex PCR reads, gives a single entry per CDR3 protein. Among around 560,000 distinct CDR3 sequences, roughly 17% were seen once, and the ten largest hold under 20%. The CDR3 loop spans 15 amino acids. Germline V gene data show CDR1 as SNHLY and CDR2 as FYNNEI. V lost 6 bases, J lost 2 bases, and 7 bases stayed unmatched. The PBMCs were sourced from fresh peripheral blood (approximately 9.6 ml).

The sequenced material came from blood. The J gene is TRBJ1-5, the V gene TRBV2; 7 bases agree with TRBD1. The source of this sequence is a young woman with Graves' hyperthyroidism. The CDR3 protein is CASSENTGGNQPQHF. In nucleotides, the CDR3 is TGTGCCAGCAGCGAAAATACAGGGGGCAATCAGCCCCAGCATTTT.